The TCR beta chain described here comes from a study of blood T cells in healthy people across ages. Study-wide findings and caveats: Roughly linearly, TCR beta diversity per million T cells fell as age increased.

This clonotype was seen a handful of times. Its antigen is currently unknown. Trimming removed 5 bases at V and 2 bases at J, with 16 bases between. The CDR3 has 14 amino acids. From germline, CDR1 is DFQATT and CDR2 SNEGSKA (reference sequence). Researchers isolated at least 6 million PBMCs per sample. Each sample provided at least 5 micrograms of extracted total RNA. Through a sample-barcoded 5' primer and a J-beta primer mix, a second PCR was run for about 6 to 11 cycles. The template-switch adaptor was a 5' adaptor with 12 random nucleotides. It tagged each cDNA molecule. TCRdb redid the calling of the 5' RACE reads with MiXCR, one entry per CDR3 protein. The sample has about 2 million distinct CDR3 sequences, roughly 52% seen once.

The sample taken for sequencing was blood. The V gene is TRBV20-1, the J gene TRBJ2-7; D possibly corresponds to TRBD2 (6 bases). This sequence originates from a woman between 40 and 55 years old in good health. CDR3 DNA sequence: TGCAGTGCTCGGAGTGCGGGGAGCCCCTACGAGCAGTACTTC. Amino acid sequence: CSARSAGSPYEQYF.